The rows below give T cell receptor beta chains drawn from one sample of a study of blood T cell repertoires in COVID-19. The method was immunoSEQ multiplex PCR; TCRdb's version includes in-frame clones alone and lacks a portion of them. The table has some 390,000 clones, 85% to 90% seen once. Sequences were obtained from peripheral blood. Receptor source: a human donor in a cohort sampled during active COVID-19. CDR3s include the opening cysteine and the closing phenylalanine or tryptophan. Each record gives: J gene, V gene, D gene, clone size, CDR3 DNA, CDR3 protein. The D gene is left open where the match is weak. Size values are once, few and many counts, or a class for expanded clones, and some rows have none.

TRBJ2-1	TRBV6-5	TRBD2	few	TGTGCCAGCACCATAGCGGGGGGCTCCTACAATGAGCAGTTCTTC	CASTIAGGSYNEQFF
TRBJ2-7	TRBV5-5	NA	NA	TGTGCCAGCAGCTTGGTGTACAGGGCCTACGAGCAGTACTTC	CASSLVYRAYEQYF
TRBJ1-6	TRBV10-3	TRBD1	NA	TGTGCCATCAGTGAGTCGTTCAGGGGGGATAATTCACCCCTCCACTTT	CAISESFRGDNSPLHF
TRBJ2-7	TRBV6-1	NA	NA	TGTGCCAGCAGTGAGGCGGGGTACGGGTTCTACGAGCAGTACTTC	CASSEAGYGFYEQYF
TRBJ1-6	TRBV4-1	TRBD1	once	TGCGCCAGCAGCCAGGGTAGATCCCGGGACAGAAATTCACCCCTCCACTTT	CASSQGRSRDRNSPLHF
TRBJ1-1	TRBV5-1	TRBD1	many	TGCGCCAGCAGCTTCACAGGGGGAAGTACTGAAGCTTTCTTT	CASSFTGGSTEAFF
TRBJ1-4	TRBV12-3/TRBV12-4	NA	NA	TGTGCCAGCAGTTTAGACGGGATAGAAAAACTGTTTTTT	CASSLDGIEKLFF
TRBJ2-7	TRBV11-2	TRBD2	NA	TGTGCCAGCAGCTTTGGGCTAGCGGGAGGAGACGACGAGCAGTACTTC	CASSFGLAGGDDEQYF
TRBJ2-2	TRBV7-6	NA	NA	TGTGCCAGCAGCTTAGTCAGGGGGAACACCGGGGAGCTGTTTTTT	CASSLVRGNTGELFF
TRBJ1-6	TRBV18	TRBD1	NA	TGTGCCAGCTCGTCGGGGACAGATCAACCCCTCCACTTT	CASSSGTDQPLHF
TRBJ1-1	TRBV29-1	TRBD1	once	TGCAGCGTTGAAATTTTAGGTCCGGACAGGGGGACTGAAGCTTTCTTT	CSVEILGPDRGTEAFF
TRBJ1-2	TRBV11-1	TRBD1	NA	TGTGCCAGCAGCCAAACAGGGGGCTATGGCTACACCTTC	CASSQTGGYGYTF
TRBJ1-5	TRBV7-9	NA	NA	TGTGCCAGCAGCTTAGCGGCCGGGGACTACAGGGTAAGCAATCAGCCCCAGCATTTT	CASSLAAGDYRVSNQPQHF
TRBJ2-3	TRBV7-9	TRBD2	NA	TGTGCCAGCAGCTTTTACAGCGGGAGTGGGGATACGCAGTATTTT	CASSFYSGSGDTQYF
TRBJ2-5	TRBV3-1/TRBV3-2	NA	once	TGTGCCAGCAGCGATTGGGCAGGGGCTGTCGGGGAGACCCAGTACTTC	CASSDWAGAVGETQYF
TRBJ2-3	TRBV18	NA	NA	TGTGCCAGCTCACCCGCAATCGGCAGGGTAAAAGATACGCAGTATTTT	CASSPAIGRVKDTQYF
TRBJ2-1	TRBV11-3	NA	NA	TGTGCCAGCAGCTTACGGGGCTCCTACAATGAGCAGTTCTTC	CASSLRGSYNEQFF
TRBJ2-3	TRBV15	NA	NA	TGTGCCACCGGCGGGGAGACCACAGATACGCAGTATTTT	CATGGETTDTQYF
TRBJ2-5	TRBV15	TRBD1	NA	TGTGCCACCAGCCGACAGGGGGGAGAGACCCAGTACTTC	CATSRQGGETQYF
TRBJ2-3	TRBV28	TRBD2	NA	TGTGCCAGCAGATCTAGCGGGAGCGTAAGCACAGATACGCAGTATTTT	CASRSSGSVSTDTQYF
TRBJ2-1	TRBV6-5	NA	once	TGTGCCAGCAACGGCGGGGCCAGCTCCTACAATGAGCAGTTCTTC	CASNGGASSYNEQFF
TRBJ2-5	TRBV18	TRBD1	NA	TGTGCCAGCTCACCCCTCCGGACAGGATACGAGACCCAGTACTTC	CASSPLRTGYETQYF
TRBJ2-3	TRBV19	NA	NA	TGTGCCAGTAGTATTCCAACAGCTAGCACAGATACGCAGTATTTT	CASSIPTASTDTQYF
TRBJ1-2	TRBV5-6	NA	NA	TGTGCCAGCAGCTTAACAGGGAGTTATGGCTACACCTTC	CASSLTGSYGYTF
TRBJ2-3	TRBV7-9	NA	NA	TGTGCCAGCAGCCCGAACAGAGGGGGAAGCACAGATACGCAGTATTTT	CASSPNRGGSTDTQYF
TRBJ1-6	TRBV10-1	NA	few	TGCGCCAGCAGTGGGGGCAGGGCCTTTTGGTCACCCCTCCACTTT	CASSGGRAFWSPLHF
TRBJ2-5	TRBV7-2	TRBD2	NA	TGTGCCAGCAGAACTCCCGAGCGGGGCGAGGAGACCCAGTACTTC	CASRTPERGEETQYF
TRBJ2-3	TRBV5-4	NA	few	TGTGCCAGCAGCTTCTACGGGGATCGGGGAGATACGCAGTATTTT	CASSFYGDRGDTQYF
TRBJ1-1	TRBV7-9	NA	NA	TGTGCCAGCAGCTTAGCAACAGGCCTGAACACTGAAGCTTTCTTT	CASSLATGLNTEAFF
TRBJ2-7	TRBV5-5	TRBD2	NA	TGTGCCAGCAGCTTACTAGCGGGAGGGGACGAGCAGTACTTC	CASSLLAGGDEQYF
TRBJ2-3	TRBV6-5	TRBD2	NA	TGTGCCAGCAGTAAACTAGCGGACTCCACAGATACGCAGTATTTT	CASSKLADSTDTQYF
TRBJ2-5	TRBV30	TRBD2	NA	TGTGCCTGGGAGAAGGGAGGGCGAGAGACCCAGTACTTC	CAWEKGGRETQYF
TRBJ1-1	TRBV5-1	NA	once	TGCGCCAGCAGCGCCACAGGTAACGGAGCCACTGAAGCTTTCTTT	CASSATGNGATEAFF
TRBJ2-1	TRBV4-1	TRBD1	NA	TGCGCCAGCAGCCGGACAGGGGAGGGATATAGTGAGCAGTTCTTC	CASSRTGEGYSEQFF
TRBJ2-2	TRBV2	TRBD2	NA	TGTGCCAGCAAGCCGGGACTAGCCTCGGTAGGGGAGCTGTTTTTT	CASKPGLASVGELFF
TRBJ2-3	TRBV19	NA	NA	TGTGCCAGTAATTCGGGGTATACGCAGTATTTT	CASNSGYTQYF
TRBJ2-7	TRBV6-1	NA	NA	TGTGCCAGCAGTGAACGGTTACAGGGTAGTTGGTACGAGCAGTACTTC	CASSERLQGSWYEQYF
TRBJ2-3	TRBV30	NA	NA	TGTGCCTGCCAAAAGGGGGTCGGCACAGATACGCAGTATTTT	CACQKGVGTDTQYF
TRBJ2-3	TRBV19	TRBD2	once	TGTGCCAGTAGGACAACTAGCGGCCCGGGGGAAACGCAGTATTTT	CASRTTSGPGETQYF
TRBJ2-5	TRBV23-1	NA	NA	TGCGCCAGTAATTACCGGGCCACAGGGTGGGAGACCCAGTACTTC	CASNYRATGWETQYF
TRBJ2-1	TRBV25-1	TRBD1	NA	TGTGCCAACTCCTCGGACAGGGTTGTCGACAATGAGCAGTTCTTC	CANSSDRVVDNEQFF
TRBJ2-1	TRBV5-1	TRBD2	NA	TGCGCCAGCAGCTTGACTAGCGGGAGCTACAATGAGCAGTTCTTC	CASSLTSGSYNEQFF
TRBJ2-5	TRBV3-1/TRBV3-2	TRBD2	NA	TGTGCCAGCAGCCAAGATATGGGGGGGAAAACGTACCAAGAGACCCAGTACTTC	CASSQDMGGKTYQETQYF
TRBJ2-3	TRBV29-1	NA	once	TGCAGCGTTGAAGGCCTTAGGAGTTCTAGCACAGATACGCAGTATTTT	CSVEGLRSSSTDTQYF
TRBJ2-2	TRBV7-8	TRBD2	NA	TGTGCCAGCAGCCCCTTAGGCGGGGGGAACACCGGGGAGCTGTTTTTT	CASSPLGGGNTGELFF
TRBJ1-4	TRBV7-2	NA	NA	TGTGCCAGCAGCTTAGTGGTTTATGGCGGTGAAAAACTGTTTTTT	CASSLVVYGGEKLFF
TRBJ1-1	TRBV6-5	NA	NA	TGTGCCAGCAAGTCGGGGGACCTTGGCGCTTTCTTT	CASKSGDLGAFF
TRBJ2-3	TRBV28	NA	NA	TGTGCCAGCAGTCCACCGGGAGAACTAACAGATACGCAGTATTTT	CASSPPGELTDTQYF
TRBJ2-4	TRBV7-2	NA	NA	TGTGCCAGCAGCTTAGCGGGACATCAGAACATTCAGTACTTC	CASSLAGHQNIQYF
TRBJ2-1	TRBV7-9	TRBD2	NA	TGTGCCAGCAGCCAGACTAGCGGGGGGAAGGATGAGCAGTTCTTC	CASSQTSGGKDEQFF
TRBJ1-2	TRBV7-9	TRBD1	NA	TGTGCCAGCAGCTTCCAGGGGGCCGATAACTATGGCTACACCTTC	CASSFQGADNYGYTF
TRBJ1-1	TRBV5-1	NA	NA	TGCGCCAGCAGCCCCCGGGTCGGGGGGCGGGGGAACACTGAAGCTTTCTTT	CASSPRVGGRGNTEAFF
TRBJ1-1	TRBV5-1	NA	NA	TGCGCCAGCAGCTTTGGTTCCCTGGGGGGACGAGAAGCTTTCTTT	CASSFGSLGGREAFF
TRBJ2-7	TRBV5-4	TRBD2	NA	TGTGCCAGCAGCTTAACTAGCGGGAGGGAGCAGTACTTC	CASSLTSGREQYF